The rows below give T cell receptor beta chains drawn from one sample of a study of radiotherapy plus CTLA-4 blockade in lung cancer. This table comes from immunoSEQ multiplex PCR, and its TCRdb copy is limited to in-frame clones, with some not included. This table has about 62,000 clones, 60% to 80% appearing once. The sequencing used peripheral blood, collected from a patient treated with radiotherapy plus ipilimumab. These receptors were obtained from a human donor with non-small cell lung cancer who had a complete response to radiotherapy plus ipilimumab. CDR3s include the opening cysteine and the closing phenylalanine or tryptophan. D genes are given only for firm matches. A clone size is listed for some rows: how often the clone was seen (once, few, many), or a class if it is expanded.

j_gene: TRBJ2-2; d_gene: -; v_gene: TRBV7-9; abundance: -; CDR3nt: TGTGCCAGCAGCCTCCCCGGGACAACGAACACCGGGGAGCTGTTTTTT; CDR3aa: CASSLPGTTNTGELFF
j_gene: TRBJ1-2; d_gene: -; v_gene: TRBV30; abundance: -; CDR3nt: TGTGCCTTGGACAGTAACGATGGCTACACCTTC; CDR3aa: CALDSNDGYTF
j_gene: TRBJ2-1; d_gene: -; v_gene: TRBV19; abundance: -; CDR3nt: TGTGCCAGTAGGAGGACTACCAATTTAGCCTCCTACAATGAGCAGTTCTTC; CDR3aa: CASRRTTNLASYNEQFF
j_gene: TRBJ2-4; d_gene: -; v_gene: TRBV6-6; abundance: few; CDR3nt: TGTGCCAGCAGTTACTCGTGGGAGGACAAAAACATTCAGTACTTC; CDR3aa: CASSYSWEDKNIQYF
j_gene: TRBJ2-2; d_gene: TRBD1; v_gene: TRBV6-5; abundance: -; CDR3nt: TGTGCCAGCAGTCGACAGGGAACCGGGGAGCTGTTTTTT; CDR3aa: CASSRQGTGELFF
j_gene: TRBJ1-3; d_gene: -; v_gene: TRBV5-1; abundance: -; CDR3nt: TGCGCCAGCAGCTTGGCGGCAGGGGAAAACACCATATATTTT; CDR3aa: CASSLAAGENTIYF
j_gene: TRBJ2-1; d_gene: TRBD2; v_gene: TRBV28; abundance: -; CDR3nt: TGTGCCAGCAGTTCCCCGGGACTAGCGGGCAATGAGCAGTTCTTC; CDR3aa: CASSSPGLAGNEQFF
j_gene: TRBJ2-7; d_gene: -; v_gene: TRBV9; abundance: medium-sized; CDR3nt: TGTGCCAGCAGCGTGGGCCATCGGTCCTACGAGCAGTACTTC; CDR3aa: CASSVGHRSYEQYF
j_gene: TRBJ2-1; d_gene: -; v_gene: TRBV15; abundance: -; CDR3nt: TGTGCCACCAGCAGTTATAGCTCCGGCTCCTACAATGAGCAGTTCTTC; CDR3aa: CATSSYSSGSYNEQFF
j_gene: TRBJ1-3; d_gene: -; v_gene: TRBV9; abundance: -; CDR3nt: TGTGCCAGCAGCCCGGTTGGCTCTGGAAACACCATATATTTT; CDR3aa: CASSPVGSGNTIYF
j_gene: TRBJ2-1; d_gene: TRBD2; v_gene: TRBV6-4; abundance: -; CDR3nt: TGTGCCAGCAGTGACTCGACTAGCGGGAGCAATGAGCAGTTCTTC; CDR3aa: CASSDSTSGSNEQFF
j_gene: TRBJ1-6; d_gene: TRBD1; v_gene: TRBV6-6; abundance: -; CDR3nt: TGTGCCAGCAGACGAGGGCAGGGGGGTTCACCCCTCCACTTT; CDR3aa: CASRRGQGGSPLHF